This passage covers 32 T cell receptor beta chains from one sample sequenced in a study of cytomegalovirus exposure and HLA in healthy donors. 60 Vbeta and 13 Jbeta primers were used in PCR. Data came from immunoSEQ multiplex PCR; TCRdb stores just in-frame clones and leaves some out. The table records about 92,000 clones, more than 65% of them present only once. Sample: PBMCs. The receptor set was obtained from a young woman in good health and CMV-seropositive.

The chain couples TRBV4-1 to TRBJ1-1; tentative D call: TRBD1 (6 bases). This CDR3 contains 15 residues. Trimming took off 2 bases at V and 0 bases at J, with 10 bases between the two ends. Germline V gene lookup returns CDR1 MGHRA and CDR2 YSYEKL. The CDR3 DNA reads TGCGCCAGCAGCCAACGGACAGACATGAACACTGAAGCTTTCTTT. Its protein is CASSQRTDMNTEAFF.

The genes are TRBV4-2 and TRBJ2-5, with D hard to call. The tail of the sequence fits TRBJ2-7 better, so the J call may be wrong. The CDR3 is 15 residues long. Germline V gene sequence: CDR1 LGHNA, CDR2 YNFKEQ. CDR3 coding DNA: TGTGCCAGCAGCCAAGATCATTGGTTTTCGTACGAGCAGTACTTC. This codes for CASSQDHWFSYEQYF.

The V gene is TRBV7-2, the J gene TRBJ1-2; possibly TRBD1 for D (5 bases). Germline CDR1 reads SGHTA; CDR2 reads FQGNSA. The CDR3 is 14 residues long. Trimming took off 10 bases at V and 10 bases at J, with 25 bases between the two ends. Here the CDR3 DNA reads TGTGCCACCACGACGGCGGTTGGGACTATGTCCTACACCTTC. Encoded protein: CATTTAVGTMSYTF.

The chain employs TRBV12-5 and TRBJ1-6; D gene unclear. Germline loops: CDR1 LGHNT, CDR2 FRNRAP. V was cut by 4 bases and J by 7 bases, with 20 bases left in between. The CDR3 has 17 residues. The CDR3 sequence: CASGSYSSRWENSPLHF. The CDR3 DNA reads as TGTGCTAGTGGTTCCTACTCGAGCCGCTGGGAGAATTCACCCCTCCACTTT.

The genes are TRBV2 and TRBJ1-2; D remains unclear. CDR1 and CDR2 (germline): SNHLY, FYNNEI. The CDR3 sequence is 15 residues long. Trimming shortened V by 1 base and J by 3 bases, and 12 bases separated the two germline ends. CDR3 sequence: CASSEGPQADYGYTF. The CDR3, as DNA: TGTGCCAGCAGTGAAGGTCCCCAGGCCGACTATGGCTACACCTTC.

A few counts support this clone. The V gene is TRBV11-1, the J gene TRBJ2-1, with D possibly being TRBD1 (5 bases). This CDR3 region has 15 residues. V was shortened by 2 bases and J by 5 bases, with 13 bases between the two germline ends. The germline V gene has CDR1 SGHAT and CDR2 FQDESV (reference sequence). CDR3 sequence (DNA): TGTGCCAGCAGCTTACAGGCAGGGCAGAACAATGAGCAGTTCTTC. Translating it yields CASSLQAGQNNEQFF. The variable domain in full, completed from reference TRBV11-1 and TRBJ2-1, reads EAEVAQSPRYKITEKSQAVAFWCDPISGHATLYWYRQILGQGPELLVQFQDESVVDDSQLPKDRFSAERLKGVDSTLKIQPAELGDSAMYLCASSLQAGQNNEQFFGPGTRLTVL.

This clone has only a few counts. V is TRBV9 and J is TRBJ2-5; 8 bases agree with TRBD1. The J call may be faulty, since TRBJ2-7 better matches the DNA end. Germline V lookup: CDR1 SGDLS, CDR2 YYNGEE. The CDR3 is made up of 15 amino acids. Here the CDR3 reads CASSVGVQGAYEQYF. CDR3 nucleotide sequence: TGTGCCAGCAGCGTAGGGGTTCAGGGGGCTTACGAGCAGTACTTC.

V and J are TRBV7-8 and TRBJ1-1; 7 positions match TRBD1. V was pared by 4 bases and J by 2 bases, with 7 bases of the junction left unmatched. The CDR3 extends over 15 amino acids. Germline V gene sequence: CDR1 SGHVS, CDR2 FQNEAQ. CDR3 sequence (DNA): TGTGCCAGCAGCTCCCCGACAGGGACTAACACTGAAGCTTTCTTT. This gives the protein CASSSPTGTNTEAFF. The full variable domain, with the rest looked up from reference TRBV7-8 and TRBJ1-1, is GAGVSQSPRYKVAKRGQDVALRCDPISGHVSLFWYQQALGQGPEFLTYFQNEAQLDKSGLPSDRFFAERPEGSVSTLKIQRTQQEDSAVYLCASSSPTGTNTEAFFGQGTRLTVV.

CDR3 bases: TGTGCCAGCAGCCTACAGGGAGGGAATGAAAAACTGTTTTTT. Encoded protein: CASSLQGGNEKLFF. The chain recombines TRBV7-2 with TRBJ1-4, with D possibly TRBD1 on 6 matching bases. This CDR3 is built from 14 residues. The germline V and J ends were trimmed by 5 bases and 5 bases, with 12 bases remaining between them. Looked up from germline, CDR1 is SGHTA and CDR2 is FQGNSA.

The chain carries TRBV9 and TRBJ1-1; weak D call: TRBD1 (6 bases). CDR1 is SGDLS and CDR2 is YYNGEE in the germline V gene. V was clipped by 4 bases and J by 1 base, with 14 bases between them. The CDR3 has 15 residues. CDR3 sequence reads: CASSPRQATNTEAFF. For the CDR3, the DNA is TGTGCCAGCAGCCCTAGACAGGCCACGAACACTGAAGCTTTCTTT.

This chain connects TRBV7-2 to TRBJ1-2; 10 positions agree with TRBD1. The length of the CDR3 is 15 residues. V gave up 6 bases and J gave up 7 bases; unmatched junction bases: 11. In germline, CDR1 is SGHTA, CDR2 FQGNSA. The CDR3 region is CASRSPGQGMGGYTF. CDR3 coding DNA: TGTGCCAGCAGATCCCCGGGACAGGGGATGGGTGGCTACACCTTC. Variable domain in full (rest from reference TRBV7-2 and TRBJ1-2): GAGVSQSPSNKVTEKGKDVELRCDPISGHTALYWYRQSLGQGLEFLIYFQGNSAPDKSGLPSDRFSAERTGGSVSTLTIQRTQQEDSAVYLCASRSPGQGMGGYTFGSGTRLTVV.

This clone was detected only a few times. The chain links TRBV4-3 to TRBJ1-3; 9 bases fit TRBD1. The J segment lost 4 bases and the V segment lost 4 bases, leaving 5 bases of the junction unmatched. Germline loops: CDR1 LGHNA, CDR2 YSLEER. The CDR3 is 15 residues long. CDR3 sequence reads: CASSPVQGAGNTIYF. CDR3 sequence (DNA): TGCGCCAGCAGCCCCGTACAGGGGGCGGGAAACACCATATATTTT.

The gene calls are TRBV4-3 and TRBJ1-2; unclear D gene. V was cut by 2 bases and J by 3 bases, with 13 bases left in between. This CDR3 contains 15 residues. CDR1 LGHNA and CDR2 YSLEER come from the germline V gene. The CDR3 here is CASSQNRGAYYGYTF. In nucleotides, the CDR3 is TGCGCCAGCAGCCAAAATCGAGGAGCCTACTATGGCTACACCTTC.

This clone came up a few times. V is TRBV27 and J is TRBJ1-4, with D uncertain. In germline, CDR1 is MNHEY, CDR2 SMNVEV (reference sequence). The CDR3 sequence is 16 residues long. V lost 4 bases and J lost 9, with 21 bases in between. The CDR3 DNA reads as TGTGCCAGCAGTTCTGACTTCTCGCCGCAGCCTCAAAAACTGTTTTTT. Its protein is CASSSDFSPQPQKLFF.

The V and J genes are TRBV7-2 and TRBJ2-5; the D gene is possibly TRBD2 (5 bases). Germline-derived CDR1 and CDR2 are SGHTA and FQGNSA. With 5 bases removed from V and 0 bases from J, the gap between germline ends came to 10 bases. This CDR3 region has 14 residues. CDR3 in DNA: TGTGCCAGCAGCCTCCGGGGTTACCAAGAGACCCAGTACTTC. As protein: CASSLRGYQETQYF.

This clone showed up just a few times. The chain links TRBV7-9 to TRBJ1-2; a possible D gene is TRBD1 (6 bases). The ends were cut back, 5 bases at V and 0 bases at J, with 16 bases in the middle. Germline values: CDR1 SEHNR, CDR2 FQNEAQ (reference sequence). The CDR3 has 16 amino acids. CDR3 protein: CASSPRDTRANYGYTF. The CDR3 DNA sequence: TGTGCCAGCAGCCCCCGGGACACCCGAGCTAACTATGGCTACACCTTC.

The CDR3 sequence: CASSLSGTYEQYF. In DNA, the CDR3 is TGTGCCAGCAGCCTTAGCGGGACCTACGAGCAGTACTTC. The V call is TRBV5-6, the J call TRBJ2-7; TRBD2 aligns across 8 bases. This CDR3 has 13 residues. CDR1 is SGHDT, CDR2 YYEEEE, per germline. V trimming: 4 bases; J trimming: 2 bases; junction bases outside the gene matches: 2.

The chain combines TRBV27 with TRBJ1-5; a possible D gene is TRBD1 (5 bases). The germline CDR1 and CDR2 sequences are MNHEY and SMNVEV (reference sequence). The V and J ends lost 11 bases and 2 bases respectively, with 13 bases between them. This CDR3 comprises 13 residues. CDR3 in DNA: TGTGCCTCCTCCCCGGGGGGCAATCAGCCCCAGCATTTT. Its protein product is CASSPGGNQPQHF.

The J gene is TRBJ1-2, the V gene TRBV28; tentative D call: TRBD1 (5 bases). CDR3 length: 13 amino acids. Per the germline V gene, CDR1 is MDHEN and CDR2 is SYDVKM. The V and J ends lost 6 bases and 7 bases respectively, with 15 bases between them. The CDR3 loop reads CASRNLKGSGYTF. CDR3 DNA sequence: TGTGCCAGCAGGAATTTGAAGGGGTCTGGCTACACCTTC.

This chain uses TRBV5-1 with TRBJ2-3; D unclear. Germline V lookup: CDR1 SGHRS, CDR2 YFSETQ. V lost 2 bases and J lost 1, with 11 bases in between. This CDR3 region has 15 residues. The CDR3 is CASSFFLEGTDTQYF. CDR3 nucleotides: TGCGCCAGCAGCTTTTTCCTAGAAGGCACAGATACGCAGTATTTT.

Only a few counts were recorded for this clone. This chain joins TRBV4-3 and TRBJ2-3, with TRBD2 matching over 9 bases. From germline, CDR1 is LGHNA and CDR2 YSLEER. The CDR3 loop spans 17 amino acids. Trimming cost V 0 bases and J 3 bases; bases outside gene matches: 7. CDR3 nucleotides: TGCGCCAGCAGCCAAGACTATGCGGGGGGGCCAACAGATACGCAGTATTTT. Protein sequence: CASSQDYAGGPTDTQYF.

CDR3 bases: TGCAGCGCAATGACAGGGGCCCTCACTGAAGCTTTCTTT. Residues: CSAMTGALTEAFF. V gene TRBV29-1 combines with J gene TRBJ1-1; 8 nucleotides align to TRBD1. The germline V gene has CDR1 SQVTM and CDR2 ANQGSEA. J gave up 4 bases and V 7 bases, and 8 bases lay outside the gene matches. This CDR3 spans 13 amino acids.

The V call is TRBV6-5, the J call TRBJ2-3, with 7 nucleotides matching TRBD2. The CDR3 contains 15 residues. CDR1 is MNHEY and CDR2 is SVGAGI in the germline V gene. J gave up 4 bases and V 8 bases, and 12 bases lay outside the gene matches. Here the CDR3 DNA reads TGTGCCAGCCGTGGGGGAGGGCCCTATGCAGATACGCAGTATTTT. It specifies CASRGGGPYADTQYF.

The CDR3 here is CASSPWAGIGGYTF. As DNA, the CDR3 is TGTGCCAGCAGCCCCTGGGCAGGGATTGGGGGCTACACCTTC. The chain employs TRBV6-5 and TRBJ1-2, with a tentative D call TRBD1 (5 bases). The CDR3 is 14 residues long. The germline CDR1 and CDR2 sequences are MNHEY and SVGAGI. V lost 6 bases and J 8 bases, leaving 19 bases between the germline ends.

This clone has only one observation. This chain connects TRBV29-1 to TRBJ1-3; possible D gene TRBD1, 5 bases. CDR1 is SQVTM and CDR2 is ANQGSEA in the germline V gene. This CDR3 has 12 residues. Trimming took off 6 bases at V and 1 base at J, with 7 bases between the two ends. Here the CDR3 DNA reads TGCAGCGTGGGGGGATCTGGAAACACCATATATTTT. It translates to CSVGGSGNTIYF.

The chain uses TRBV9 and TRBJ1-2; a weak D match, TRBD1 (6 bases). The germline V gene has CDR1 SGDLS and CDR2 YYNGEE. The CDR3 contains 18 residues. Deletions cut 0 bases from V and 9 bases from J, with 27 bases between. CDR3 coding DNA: TGTGCCAGCAGCGTAGGAGGAAGGTCAGGGGTTGGGTACGCCAGCTACACCTTC. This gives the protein CASSVGGRSGVGYASYTF.

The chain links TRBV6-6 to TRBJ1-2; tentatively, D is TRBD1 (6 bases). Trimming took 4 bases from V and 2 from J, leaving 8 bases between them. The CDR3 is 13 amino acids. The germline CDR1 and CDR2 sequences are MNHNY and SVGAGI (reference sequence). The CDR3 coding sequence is TGTGCCAGCAGTTCGCAGGGGAACTATGGCTACACCTTC. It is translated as CASSSQGNYGYTF.

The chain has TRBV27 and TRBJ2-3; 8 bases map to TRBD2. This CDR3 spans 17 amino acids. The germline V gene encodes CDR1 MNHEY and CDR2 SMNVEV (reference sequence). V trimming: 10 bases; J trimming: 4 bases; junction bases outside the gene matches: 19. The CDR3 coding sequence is TGTGCCACTTTCCCGGGAGGGCCGTCATATCCCCCAGATACGCAGTATTTT. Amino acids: CATFPGGPSYPPDTQYF.

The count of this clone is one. The DNA for the CDR3 is TGTGCCAGCAGCTTAGCCCGAACAGGGTTGGCCCTGAACACCGGGGAGCTGTTTTTT. Its protein is CASSLARTGLALNTGELFF. The chain recombines TRBV7-6 with TRBJ2-2; a weak D match, TRBD1 (6 bases). Per germline, CDR1 SGHVS and CDR2 FNYEAQ. The CDR3 covers 19 residues. Trimming removed 0 bases from V and 1 base from J, with 18 bases in between.

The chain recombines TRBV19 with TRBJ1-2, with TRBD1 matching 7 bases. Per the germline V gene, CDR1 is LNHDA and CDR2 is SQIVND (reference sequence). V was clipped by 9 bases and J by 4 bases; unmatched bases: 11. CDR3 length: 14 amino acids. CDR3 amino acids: CASETRGTGYGYTF. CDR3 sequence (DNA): TGTGCCAGCGAAACCAGGGGGACTGGCTATGGCTACACCTTC.

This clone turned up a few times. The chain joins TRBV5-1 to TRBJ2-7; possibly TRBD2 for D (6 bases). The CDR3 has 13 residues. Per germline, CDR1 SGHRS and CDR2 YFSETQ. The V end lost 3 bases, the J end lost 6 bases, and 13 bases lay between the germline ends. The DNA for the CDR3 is TGCGCCAGCAGCTCAGGCGGGGTGCGCGAGCAGTACTTC. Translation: CASSSGGVREQYF.

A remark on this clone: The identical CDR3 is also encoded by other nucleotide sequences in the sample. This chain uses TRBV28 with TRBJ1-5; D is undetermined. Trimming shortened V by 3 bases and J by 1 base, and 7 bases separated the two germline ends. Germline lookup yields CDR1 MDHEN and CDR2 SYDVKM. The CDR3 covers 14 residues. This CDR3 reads CASSLGPSNQPQHF. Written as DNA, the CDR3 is TGTGCCAGCAGTTTGGGCCCCAGCAATCAGCCCCAGCATTTT. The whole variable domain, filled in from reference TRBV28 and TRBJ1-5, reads DVKVTQSSRYLVKRTGEKVFLECVQDMDHENMFWYRQDPGLGLRLIYFSYDVKMKEKGDIPEGYSVSREKKERFSLILESASTNQTSMYLCASSLGPSNQPQHFGDGTRLSIL.